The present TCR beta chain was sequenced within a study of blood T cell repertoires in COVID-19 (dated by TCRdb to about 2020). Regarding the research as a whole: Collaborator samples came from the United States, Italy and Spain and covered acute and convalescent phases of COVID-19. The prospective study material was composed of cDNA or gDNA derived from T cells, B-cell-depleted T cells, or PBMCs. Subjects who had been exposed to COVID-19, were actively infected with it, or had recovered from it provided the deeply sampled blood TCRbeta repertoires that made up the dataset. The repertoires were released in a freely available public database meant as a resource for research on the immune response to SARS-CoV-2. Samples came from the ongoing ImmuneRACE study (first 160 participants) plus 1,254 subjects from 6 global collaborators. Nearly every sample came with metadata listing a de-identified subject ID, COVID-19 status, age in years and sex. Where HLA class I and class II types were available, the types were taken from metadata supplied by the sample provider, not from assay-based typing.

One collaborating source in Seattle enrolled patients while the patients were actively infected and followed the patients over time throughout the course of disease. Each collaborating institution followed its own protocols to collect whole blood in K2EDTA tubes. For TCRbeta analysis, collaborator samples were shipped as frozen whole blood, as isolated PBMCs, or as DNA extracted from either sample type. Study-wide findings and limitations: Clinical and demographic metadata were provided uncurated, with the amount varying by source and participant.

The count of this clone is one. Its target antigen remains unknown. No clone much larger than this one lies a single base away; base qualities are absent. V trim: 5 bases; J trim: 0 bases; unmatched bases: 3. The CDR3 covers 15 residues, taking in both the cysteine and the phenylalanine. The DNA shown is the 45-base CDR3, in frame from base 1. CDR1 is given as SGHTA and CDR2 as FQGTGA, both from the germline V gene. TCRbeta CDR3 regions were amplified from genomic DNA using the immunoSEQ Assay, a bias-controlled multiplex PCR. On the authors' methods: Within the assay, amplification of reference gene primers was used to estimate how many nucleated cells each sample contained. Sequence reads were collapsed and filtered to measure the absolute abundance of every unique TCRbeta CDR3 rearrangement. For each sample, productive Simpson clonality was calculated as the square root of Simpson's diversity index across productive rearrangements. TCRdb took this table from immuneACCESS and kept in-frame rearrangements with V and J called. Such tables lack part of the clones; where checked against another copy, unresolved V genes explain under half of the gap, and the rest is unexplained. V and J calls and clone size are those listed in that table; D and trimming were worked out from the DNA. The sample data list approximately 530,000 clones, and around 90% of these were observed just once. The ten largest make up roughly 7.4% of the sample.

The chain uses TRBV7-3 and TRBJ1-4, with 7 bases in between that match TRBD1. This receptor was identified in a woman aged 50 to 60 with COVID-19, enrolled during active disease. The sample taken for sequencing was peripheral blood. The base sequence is TGTGCCAGCAGCCCCGGGACAGCAACTAATGAAAAACTGTTTTTT. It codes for CASSPGTATNEKLFF.